This T cell receptor beta chain was sequenced in a study of T cells after yellow fever vaccination (dated by TCRdb to between 2018 and 2021). For context, the study as a whole: The SMART-Seq v4 Ultra Low Input RNA kit was used to prepare libraries from fractions with low cell numbers. Two healthy male donors made up the cohort, one aged 18 to 30 years and the other aged 30 to 40 years. Bulk PBMC replicates and cell subsets were isolated from blood drawn at multiple timepoints before and after both primary and secondary immunization. To follow T-cell clones before and after both primary and booster YFV17D yellow fever vaccination, bulk TCR alpha and beta repertoires underwent longitudinal sequencing. What the study reported, not specific to this receptor: Compared with the primary T-cell response, the secondary T-cell response was faster but weaker, reaching its peak on day 5 rather than on day 15. Computational filtering was needed because FACS-sorted repertoires could contain abundant contaminating clonotypes from the bulk population. A small share of clonotypes occurred in both CD4 and CD8 compartments, likely arising from convergent recombination. Most clones expanded after primary vaccination were re-detected after the booster (around 96% of CD4 and more than 70% of CD8), suggesting broad memory maintenance. The study included only a couple of donors, which limits how far the findings can be generalized.

TCR cDNA was synthesized by 5'RACE template switching, through which a universal primer site and unique molecular identifiers were introduced. cDNA synthesis was primed from both the TCR alpha and TCR beta constant segments. Libraries were amplified in two PCR steps, with sample barcodes and sequencing adapters added in the second step. Sequencing of libraries was done on Illumina HiSeq 2500 (2x100 bp) or NovaSeq (2x150 bp). Per the original workflow: Demultiplexing of reads and collapsing into UMI consensus sequences were performed with MIGEC, and V(D)J alignment was carried out with MiXCR. Vaccine-responding clonotypes were defined with edgeR using replicate PBMC samples, requiring FDR below 0.01 and a log2 fold change above 5 up to day 15. CD4 or CD8 identity was assigned to each bulk clonotype according to whether the clonotype was present at higher abundance in the sequenced CD4 repertoire or the sequenced CD8 repertoire. In TCRdb, the public reads were trimmed at Q25 with fastp and aligned with MiXCR, with productive beta chains retained. Entries are consolidated by CDR3 protein sequence, retaining the most common genes and DNA. For this entry, the V and J calls and clone size follow TCRdb and not the study's own pipeline. The sample yields 95,000 to 150,000 distinct CDR3 sequences; about 7% were counted once. The top ten clonotypes cover 2.5% of the sample.

This specimen's treatment or condition label, interpreted: live attenuated yellow fever vaccine strain. A standard Ficoll-Paque protocol was used to isolate PBMCs from peripheral blood. Dynabeads CD4 and CD8 positive selection kits were used to isolate CD4 and CD8 T-cell fractions. TriZol was used to extract RNA from bulk PBMCs, from CD4 and CD8 fractions, and from dextramer-positive and dextramer-negative fractions. The junction carries 8 bases between V and J, which are trimmed by 0 bases and 1 base respectively. Including the terminal cysteine and phenylalanine, the CDR3 comprises 14 residues. The CDR3 DNA has 42 bases and is translated from base 1. From the germline V gene (reference sequence), CDR1 is SGHNT and CDR2 is YYREEE. This clonotype occurred many times. Its recognized antigen is unknown. No much larger clone is present one base from it, and per-base qualities are unavailable.

The rearrangement combines TRBV5-4 with TRBJ2-7, with an unclear D gene assignment. Sample: CD4+ T cells sorted from PBMCs, taken approximately 11 days after the first yellow fever vaccination. This clonotype was sampled from a man younger than 35 who received the YFV17D yellow fever vaccine. The encoded CDR3 is CASSLEPTSYEQYF. The nucleotide sequence is TGTGCCAGCAGCTTGGAACCCACTTCCTACGAGCAGTACTTC.